These T cell receptor beta chains were read from a single sample in a study of cytomegalovirus exposure and HLA in healthy donors. The method was immunoSEQ multiplex PCR; TCRdb's version includes in-frame clones alone and lacks a portion of them. This table has tens of thousands of clones, approximately 76% appearing once. The source material was PBMCs. These receptors all stem from a man aged 25 to 40 in good health and CMV-seropositive. Each CDR3 is given with its conserved first and last residue. A D gene is named only where the DNA matches it firmly. The listing skips clone size in some rows; elsewhere it reads once, few, many or a size class.

d_call j_call clone_size v_call cdr3_nt cdr3_aa
TRBD2 TRBJ2-7 . TRBV7-6 TGTGCCAGCAGCACCGCGGGGGGTGGCGAGCAGTACTTC CASSTAGGGEQYF
. TRBJ1-5 . TRBV27 TGTGCCAGCAGTCACCGAGGACATAGCAATCAGCCCCAGCATTTT CASSHRGHSNQPQHF
. TRBJ2-7 few TRBV18 TGTGCCAGCTCACCATTGAGGCAGAACTACGAGCAGTACTTC CASSPLRQNYEQYF
. TRBJ1-6 . TRBV19 TGTGCCACACGACAGGATGGGGTTGGTTCACCCCTCCACTTT CATRQDGVGSPLHF
TRBD1 TRBJ2-5 . TRBV5-4 TGTGCCAGCAGTTCGGGACAGGGGAAGAGGGAGACCCAGTACTTC CASSSGQGKRETQYF
. TRBJ1-1 few TRBV5-1 TGCGCCAGCAGAGAGGAGAAGAGCACTGAAGCTTTCTTT CASREEKSTEAFF
TRBD2 TRBJ2-1 . TRBV28 TGTGCCAGCCGGGGGGGGACCTACAATGAGCAGTTCTTC CASRGGTYNEQFF
. TRBJ1-2 . TRBV10-3 TGTGCCATCAGTCTCCGGACAGAGGGCTATGGCTACACCTTC CAISLRTEGYGYTF
TRBD1 TRBJ2-7 . TRBV6-5 TGTGCCAGCAGTTCCCGGGACAGGGCCCACGAGCAGTACTTC CASSSRDRAHEQYF
TRBD1 TRBJ1-5 . TRBV2 TGTGCCAGCGGGGGGACAGCCGAGCCCCAGCATTTT CASGGTAEPQHF
. TRBJ2-6 . TRBV30 TGTGCCTGGAGTGTATCGCTAGTCTCTGGGGCCAACGTCCTGACTTTC CAWSVSLVSGANVLTF
. TRBJ1-2 . TRBV30 TGTGCCTGGAGAAGGGGGGGCAACTATGGCTACACCTTC CAWRRGGNYGYTF
. TRBJ1-5 . TRBV21-1 TGTGCCAGCAGCAAGGCGTCCAGGGGGCAAGGTCAGCCCCAGCATTTT CASSKASRGQGQPQHF
. TRBJ2-3 . TRBV2 TGTGCCAGCAGTGTACGGGGGGCCACAGATACGCAGTATTTT CASSVRGATDTQYF
TRBD1 TRBJ2-6 . TRBV30 TGTGCCTGGAGGCGGGACAGGATAAGCTCTGGGGCCAACGTCCTGACTTTC CAWRRDRISSGANVLTF
. TRBJ1-3 . TRBV7-9 TGTGCCAGCATCGGCCTCACTGGAGCTGGAAACACCATATATTTT CASIGLTGAGNTIYF
. TRBJ2-5 . TRBV2 TGTGCCAGGGGGGACTCGGTACAAGAGACCCAGTACTTC CARGDSVQETQYF
TRBD1 TRBJ1-4 . TRBV18 TGTGCCAGCTCACCAATCCTGCCAGAGACAGGGGGCAATGAAAAACTGTTTTTT CASSPILPETGGNEKLFF
. TRBJ2-5 few TRBV13 TGTGCCAGCAGCACCGGGATCCAAGAGCCCCAGTACTTC CASSTGIQEPQYF
TRBD2 TRBJ2-3 . TRBV11-2 TGTGCCAGCAGCACTAGCACTAGCGAGGCAGATACGCAGTATTTT CASSTSTSEADTQYF
. TRBJ1-4 . TRBV6-1 TGTGCCAGCCAGACGGGATCTGCAACTAATGAAAAACTGTTTTTT CASQTGSATNEKLFF
TRBD1 TRBJ1-1 . TRBV7-3 TGTGCCAGCAGCTTAAACCCTGACAGGGGCACTGAAGCTTTCTTT CASSLNPDRGTEAFF
. TRBJ1-4 . TRBV5-1 TGCGCCAGCAGCTTGGGGGCAGGGAATAATGAAAAACTGTTTTTT CASSLGAGNNEKLFF
TRBD2 TRBJ2-1 . TRBV14 TGTGCCAGCAGCCAAGAAAAGGAAGCGGGGCTTGGATACAATGAGCAGTTCTTC CASSQEKEAGLGYNEQFF
TRBD1 TRBJ2-5 . TRBV27 TGTGCCAGCAGTTCTTACCTAGGACAGGGGGCGGGGGAGACCCAGTACTTC CASSSYLGQGAGETQYF
TRBD1 TRBJ2-7 . TRBV2 TGTGCCAGCAGGGACCGAGGGACAGGACCCTACGAGCAGTACTTC CASRDRGTGPYEQYF
TRBD1 TRBJ2-7 . TRBV2 TGTGCCAGCGGTGGACAGGGGGCTGGCAACTACGAGCAGTACTTC CASGGQGAGNYEQYF
. TRBJ2-7 . TRBV21-1 TGTGCCAGCACCGCGAGGCGGCTACCTTGCTACGAGCAGTACTTC CASTARRLPCYEQYF
TRBD1 TRBJ1-4 few TRBV5-1 TGCGCCAGCCCACAACAGGGAACCACAGGGGATAATGAAAAACTGTTTTTT CASPQQGTTGDNEKLFF
. TRBJ2-3 . TRBV5-6 TGTGCCAGCAGCTTGGCGGCAGATACGCAGTATTTT CASSLAADTQYF
TRBD1 TRBJ1-1 . TRBV5-5 TGTGCCAGCAGCTTGACAGGGGGAAGCACTGAAGCTTTCTTT CASSLTGGSTEAFF
TRBD1 TRBJ2-7 . TRBV6-1 TGTGCCAGCATCCTTGGACAGGGGCTTTCCTACGAGCAGTACTTC CASILGQGLSYEQYF
TRBD2 TRBJ2-7 few TRBV7-6 TGTGCCAGCAGCTTACTAGCGGGGGGCTACGAGCAGTACTTC CASSLLAGGYEQYF
. TRBJ1-5 . TRBV5-4 TGTGCCAGCAGCTTACAGGGTTACAATCAGCCCCAGCATTTT CASSLQGYNQPQHF
. TRBJ1-2 . TRBV5-1 TGCGCCAGCAGCTTATCCGGTCTTTATGGCTACACCTTC CASSLSGLYGYTF
. TRBJ1-1 . TRBV6-1 TGTGCCAGCAGACGTGGGCCCGAGAACACTGAAGCTTTCTTT CASRRGPENTEAFF
. TRBJ1-5 few TRBV4-1 TGCGCCAGCAGCCAACCAACAGGGCGCGGGAATCAGCCCCAGCATTTT CASSQPTGRGNQPQHF